This entry is about one T cell receptor (beta chain). Antigen specificity is unknown. Libraries were prepared by immunoSEQ multiplex PCR; TCRdb keeps only in-frame clonotypes and omits some of them. The table has over 100,000 clones, about 94% seen once. This entry comes from a study of cytomegalovirus exposure and HLA in healthy donors. Findings and caveats of the study: Most TCR sequences were seen very rarely across donors, but some public TCRs occurred in many. Under in vitro conditions, a few CMV-associated chains were confirmed as specific for CMV antigens.

From germline, CDR1 is SGHRS and CDR2 YFSETQ. The length of the CDR3 is 15 residues. With 4 bases clipped from V and 8 bases from J, the junction kept 9 bases outside the gene matches. This rearrangement joins TRBV5-1 to TRBJ1-4; 9 bases map to TRBD1. Sequenced input: PBMCs. The sequence was collected from a woman aged 18 to 35 in good health and CMV-seronegative. CDR3: CASSTPGQGREKLFF. CDR3 DNA: TGCGCCAGCAGCACGCCGGGACAGGGACGCGAAAAACTGTTTTTT.